This T cell receptor beta chain came from a study of T cells in Graves' hyperthyroidism and ophthalmopathy. Germline CDR1 SGHTA, CDR2 FQGNSA. This CDR3 comprises 14 residues. V was clipped by 3 bases and J by 8 bases; unmatched bases: 6. TCR beta CDR3 sequences were amplified from RNA transcripts. First-round RT-PCR of the TCR CDR3 relied on the HTBI primer set. Each CDR3 protein gets one entry after TCRdb re-called the multiplex PCR reads with MiXCR. The sample gives 610,000 or so distinct CDR3 sequences, 40% to 55% of which show up once; around 8% is in the top ten. The sequenced sample consisted of peripheral blood or thyroid tissue (not recorded which). The clonotype was recovered from a woman aged 18-29 years with Graves' hyperthyroidism. V is TRBV7-2 and J is TRBJ1-5, with 8 positions matching TRBD1. The CDR3 loop is CASSFDRGGEPQHF. The CDR3 DNA sequence: TGTGCCAGCAGCTTCGACAGGGGTGGTGAGCCCCAGCATTTT.